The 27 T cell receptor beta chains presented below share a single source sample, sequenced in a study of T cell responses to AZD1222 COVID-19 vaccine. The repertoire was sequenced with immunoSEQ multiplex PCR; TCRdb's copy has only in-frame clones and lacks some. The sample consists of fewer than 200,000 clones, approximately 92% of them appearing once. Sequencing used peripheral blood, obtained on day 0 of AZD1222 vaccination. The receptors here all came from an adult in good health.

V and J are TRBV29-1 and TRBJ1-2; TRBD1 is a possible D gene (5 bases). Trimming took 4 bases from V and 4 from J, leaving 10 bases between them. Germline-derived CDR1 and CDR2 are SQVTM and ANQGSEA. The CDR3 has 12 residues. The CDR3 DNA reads TGCAGCGTTGGCAAAGGGGTCTATGGCTACACCTTC. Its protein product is CSVGKGVYGYTF.

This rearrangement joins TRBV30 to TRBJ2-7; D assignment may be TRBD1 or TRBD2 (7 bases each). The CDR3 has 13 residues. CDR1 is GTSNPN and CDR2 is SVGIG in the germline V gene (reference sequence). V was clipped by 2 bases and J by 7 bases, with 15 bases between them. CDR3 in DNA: TGTGCCTGGAGTACCAGGGGGGGGCTTGAGCAGTACTTC. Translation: CAWSTRGGLEQYF. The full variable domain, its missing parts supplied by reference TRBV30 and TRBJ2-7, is SQTIHQWPATLVQPVGSPLSLECTVEGTSNPNLYWYRQAAGRGLQLLFYSVGIGQISSEVPQNLSASRPQDRQFILSSKKLLLSDSGFYLCAWSTRGGLEQYFGPGTRLTVT.

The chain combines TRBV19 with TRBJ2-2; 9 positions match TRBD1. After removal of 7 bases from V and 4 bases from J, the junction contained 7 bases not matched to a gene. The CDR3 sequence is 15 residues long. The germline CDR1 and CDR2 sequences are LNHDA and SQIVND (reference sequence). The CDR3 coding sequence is TGTGCCAGTAAACAGGGGGCTTTCAGCACCGGGGAGCTGTTTTTT. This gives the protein CASKQGAFSTGELFF.

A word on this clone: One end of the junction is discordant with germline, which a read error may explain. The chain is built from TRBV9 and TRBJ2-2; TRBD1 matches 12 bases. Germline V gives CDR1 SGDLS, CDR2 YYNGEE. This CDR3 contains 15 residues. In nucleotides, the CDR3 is TGTGCCACCAGCCCCGGGACAGGGGGCGACGGGGAGCTGTTTTTT. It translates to CATSPGTGGDGELFF.

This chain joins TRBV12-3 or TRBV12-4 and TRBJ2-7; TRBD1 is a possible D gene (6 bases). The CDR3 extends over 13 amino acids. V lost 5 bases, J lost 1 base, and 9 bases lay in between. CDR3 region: CASSEGQSYEQYF. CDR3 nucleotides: TGTGCCAGCAGTGAAGGACAGTCCTACGAGCAGTACTTC.

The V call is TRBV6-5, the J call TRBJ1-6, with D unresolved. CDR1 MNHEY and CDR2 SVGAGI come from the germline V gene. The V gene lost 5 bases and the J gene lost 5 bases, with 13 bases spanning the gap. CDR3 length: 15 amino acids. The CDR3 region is CASSRLYPNNSPLHF. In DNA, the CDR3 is TGTGCCAGCAGTAGACTATACCCGAATAATTCACCCCTCCACTTT.

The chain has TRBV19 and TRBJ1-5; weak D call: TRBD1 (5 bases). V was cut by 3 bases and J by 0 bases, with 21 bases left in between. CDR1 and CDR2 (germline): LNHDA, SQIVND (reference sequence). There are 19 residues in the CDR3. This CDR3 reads CASSMYGGPGLDSNQPQHF. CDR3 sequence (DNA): TGTGCCAGTAGTATGTACGGGGGACCGGGTTTAGATAGCAATCAGCCCCAGCATTTT.

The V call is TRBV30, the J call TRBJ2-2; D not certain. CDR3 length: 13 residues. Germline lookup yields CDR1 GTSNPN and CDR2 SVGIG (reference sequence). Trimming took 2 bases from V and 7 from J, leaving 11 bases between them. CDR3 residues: CAWSKQFGGELFF. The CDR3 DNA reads TGTGCCTGGAGTAAGCAGTTCGGCGGGGAGCTGTTTTTT.

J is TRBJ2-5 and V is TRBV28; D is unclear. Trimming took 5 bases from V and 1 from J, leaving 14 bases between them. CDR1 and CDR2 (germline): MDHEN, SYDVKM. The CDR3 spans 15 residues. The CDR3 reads CASSLGPHPQETQYF. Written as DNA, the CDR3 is TGTGCCAGCAGTCTCGGACCCCATCCCCAAGAGACCCAGTACTTC.

The CDR3 spells CASSVVTGRNEQFF. CDR3 coding DNA: TGTGCCAGCAGCGTAGTGACAGGGAGGAATGAGCAGTTCTTC. The gene calls are TRBV9 and TRBJ2-1; D is possibly TRBD1 (7 bases). The V gene lost 0 bases and the J gene lost 7 bases, with 11 bases spanning the gap. Germline values: CDR1 SGDLS, CDR2 YYNGEE. There are 14 residues in the CDR3.

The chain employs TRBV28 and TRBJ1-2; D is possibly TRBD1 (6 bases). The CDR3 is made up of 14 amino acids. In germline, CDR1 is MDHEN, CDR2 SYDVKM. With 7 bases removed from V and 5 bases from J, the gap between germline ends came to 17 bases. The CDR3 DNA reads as TGTGCCAGCACCCTAGGACAGACTCTTTATGGCTACACCTTC. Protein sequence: CASTLGQTLYGYTF.

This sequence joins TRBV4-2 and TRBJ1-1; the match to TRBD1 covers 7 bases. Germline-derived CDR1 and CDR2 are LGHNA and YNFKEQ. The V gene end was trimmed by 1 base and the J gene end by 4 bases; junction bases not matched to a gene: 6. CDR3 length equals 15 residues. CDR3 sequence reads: CASSQAGPGGTEAFF. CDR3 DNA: TGTGCCAGCAGCCAAGCTGGACCAGGGGGCACTGAAGCTTTCTTT.

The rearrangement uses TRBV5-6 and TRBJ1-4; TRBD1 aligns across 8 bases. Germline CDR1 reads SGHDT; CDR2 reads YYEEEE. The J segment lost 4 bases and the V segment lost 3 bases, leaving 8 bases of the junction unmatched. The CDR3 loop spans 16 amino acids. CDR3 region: CASSSSRDRSNEKLFF. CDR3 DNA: TGTGCCAGCAGCTCGTCCCGGGACAGGAGTAATGAAAAACTGTTTTTT.

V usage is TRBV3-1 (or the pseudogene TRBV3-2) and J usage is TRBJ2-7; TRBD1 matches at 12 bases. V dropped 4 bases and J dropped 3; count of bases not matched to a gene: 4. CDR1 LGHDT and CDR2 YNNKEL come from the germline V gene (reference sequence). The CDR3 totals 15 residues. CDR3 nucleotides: TGTGCCAGCAGCCCCGGGACAGGGGGCGGCTACGAGCAGTACGTC. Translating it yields CASSPGTGGGYEQYV.

This CDR3 is CASSEDRVNTEAFF. The CDR3 DNA is TGTGCCAGTAGTGAGGACAGGGTGAACACTGAAGCTTTCTTT. V and J are TRBV19 and TRBJ1-1; TRBD1 matches at 8 bases. J was trimmed by 0 bases and V by 5 bases; bases with no gene match: 2. From germline, CDR1 is LNHDA and CDR2 SQIVND (reference sequence). The CDR3 covers 14 residues.

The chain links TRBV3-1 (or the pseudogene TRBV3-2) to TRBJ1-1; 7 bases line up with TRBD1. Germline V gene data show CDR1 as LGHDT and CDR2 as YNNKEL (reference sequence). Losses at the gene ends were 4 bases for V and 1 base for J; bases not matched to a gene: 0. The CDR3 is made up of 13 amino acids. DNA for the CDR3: TGTGCCAGCAGCCGGACAGGGAACACTGAAGCTTTCTTT. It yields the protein CASSRTGNTEAFF.

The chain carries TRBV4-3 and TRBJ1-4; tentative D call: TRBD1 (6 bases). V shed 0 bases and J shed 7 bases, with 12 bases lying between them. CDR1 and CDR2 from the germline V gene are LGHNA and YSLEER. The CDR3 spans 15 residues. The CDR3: CASSQDWGQSEKLFF. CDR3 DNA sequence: TGCGCCAGCAGCCAAGACTGGGGGCAAAGTGAAAAACTGTTTTTT.

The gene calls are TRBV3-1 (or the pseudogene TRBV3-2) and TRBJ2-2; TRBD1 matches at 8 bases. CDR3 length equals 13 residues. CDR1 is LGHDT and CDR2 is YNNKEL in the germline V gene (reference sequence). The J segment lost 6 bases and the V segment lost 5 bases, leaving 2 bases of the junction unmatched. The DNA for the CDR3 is TGTGCCAGCAGCAAACAGGGGGCCGGGGAGCTGTTTTTT. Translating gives CASSKQGAGELFF.

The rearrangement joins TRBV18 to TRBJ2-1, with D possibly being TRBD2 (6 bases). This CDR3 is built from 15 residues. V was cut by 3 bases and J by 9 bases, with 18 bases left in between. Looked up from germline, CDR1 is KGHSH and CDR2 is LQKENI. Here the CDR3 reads CASSPRVGGSGEQFF. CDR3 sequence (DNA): TGTGCCAGCTCACCCCGGGTGGGAGGTTCTGGTGAGCAGTTCTTC.

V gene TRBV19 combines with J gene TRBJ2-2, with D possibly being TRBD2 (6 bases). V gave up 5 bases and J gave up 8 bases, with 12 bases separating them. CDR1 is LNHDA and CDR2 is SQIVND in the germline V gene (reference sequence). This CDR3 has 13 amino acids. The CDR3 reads CASSVGGPGELFF. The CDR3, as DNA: TGTGCCAGTAGTGTCGGGGGACCGGGGGAGCTGTTTTTT.

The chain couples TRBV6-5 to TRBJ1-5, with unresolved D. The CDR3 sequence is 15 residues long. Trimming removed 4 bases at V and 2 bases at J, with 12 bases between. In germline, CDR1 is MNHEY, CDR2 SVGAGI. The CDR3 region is CASSLRGSGNQPQHF. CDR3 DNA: TGTGCCAGCAGTTTACGTGGATCGGGCAATCAGCCCCAGCATTTT.

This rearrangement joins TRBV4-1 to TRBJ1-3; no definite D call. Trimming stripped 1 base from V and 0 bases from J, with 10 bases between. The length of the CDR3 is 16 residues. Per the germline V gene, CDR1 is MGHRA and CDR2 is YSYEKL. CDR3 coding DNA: TGCGCCAGCAGCCAAGGTTCCGCCTTCTCTGGAAACACCATATATTTT. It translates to CASSQGSAFSGNTIYF.

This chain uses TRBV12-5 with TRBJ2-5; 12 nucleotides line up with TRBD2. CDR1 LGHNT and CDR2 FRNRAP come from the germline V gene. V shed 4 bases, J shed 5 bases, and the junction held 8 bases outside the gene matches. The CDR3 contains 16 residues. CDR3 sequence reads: CASGYASGRALETQYF. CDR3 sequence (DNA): TGTGCTAGTGGTTACGCTAGCGGGAGGGCCCTTGAGACCCAGTACTTC.

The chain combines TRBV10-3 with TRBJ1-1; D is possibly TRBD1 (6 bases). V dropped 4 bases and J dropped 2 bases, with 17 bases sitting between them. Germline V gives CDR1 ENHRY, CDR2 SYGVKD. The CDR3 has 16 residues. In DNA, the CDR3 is TGTGCCATCAGTGTGACGTGGGACAACAGAAACACTGAAGCTTTCTTT. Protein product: CAISVTWDNRNTEAFF.

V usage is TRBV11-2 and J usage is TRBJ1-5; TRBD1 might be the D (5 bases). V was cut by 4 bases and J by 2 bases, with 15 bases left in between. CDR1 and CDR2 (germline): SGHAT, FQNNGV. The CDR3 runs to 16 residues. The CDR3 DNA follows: TGTGCCAGCAGCTCTGTCAGGGCGGGTCGCAATCAGCCCCAGCATTTT. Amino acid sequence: CASSSVRAGRNQPQHF.

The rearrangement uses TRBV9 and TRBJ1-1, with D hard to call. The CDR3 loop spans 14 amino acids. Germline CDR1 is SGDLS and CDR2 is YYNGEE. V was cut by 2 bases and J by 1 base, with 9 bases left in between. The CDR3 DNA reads TGTGCCAGCAGCGTCGGCAACACGAACACTGAAGCTTTCTTT. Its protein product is CASSVGNTNTEAFF. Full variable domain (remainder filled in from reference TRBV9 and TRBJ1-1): DSGVTQTPKHLITATGQRVTLRCSPRSGDLSVYWYQQSLDQGLQFLIQYYNGEERAKGNILERFSAQQFPDLHSELNLSSLELGDSALYFCASSVGNTNTEAFFGQGTRLTVV.

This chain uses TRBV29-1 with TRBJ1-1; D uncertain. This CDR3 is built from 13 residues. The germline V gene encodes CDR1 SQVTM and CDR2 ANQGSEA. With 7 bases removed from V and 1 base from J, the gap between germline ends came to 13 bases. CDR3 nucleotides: TGCAGCGGTAAGAAACAGCAGAACACTGAAGCTTTCTTT. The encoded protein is CSGKKQQNTEAFF.